The 24 T cell receptor beta chains listed next were all sequenced from one sample in a study of blood T cell repertoires in COVID-19. Sequenced by immunoSEQ multiplex PCR; TCRdb stores in-frame clones only, minus some. The repertoire holds 52,000 or so clones, with approximately 84% as singletons. Source material: peripheral blood. The receptors stem from a man between 65 and 85 years old with active COVID-19.

This clone was seen only once. V gene TRBV7-9 combines with J gene TRBJ2-4, with TRBD1 identical over 8 bases. Germline CDR1 reads SEHNR; CDR2 reads FQNEAQ (reference sequence). The CDR3 consists of 15 residues. V gave up 5 bases and J gave up 8 bases; unmatched junction bases: 11. The CDR3 loop is CASSARQGSGDIQYF. As DNA, the CDR3 is TGTGCCAGCAGCGCCCGACAGGGGTCAGGGGACATTCAGTACTTC.

This chain uses TRBV18 with TRBJ1-1, with D possibly TRBD1 on 6 matching bases. There are 14 residues in the CDR3. Between the trimmed V and J ends, which lost 4 bases and 2 bases, there was a span of 11 bases. Germline CDR1 and CDR2: KGHSH and LQKENI. The CDR3 loop is CASSQTTGNTEAFF. Here the CDR3 DNA reads TGTGCCAGCTCACAGACGACAGGAAACACTGAAGCTTTCTTT.

V is TRBV2 and J is TRBJ1-6; D possibly corresponds to TRBD1 (6 bases). CDR1 is SNHLY and CDR2 is FYNNEI in the germline V gene. Trimming took off 6 bases at V and 10 bases at J, with 13 bases between the two ends. This CDR3 has 13 amino acids. The CDR3 region is CASSPRGTSPLHF. DNA of the CDR3: TGTGCCAGCAGCCCCAGGGGTACCTCACCCCTCCACTTT.

This clone has a handful of counts. The rearrangement uses TRBV5-5 and TRBJ2-3; 10 positions agree with TRBD2. Trimming removed 2 bases from V and 6 bases from J; junction bases left unmatched: 6. Germline V CDR1 and CDR2: SGHKS, YYEKEE (reference sequence). This CDR3 spans 15 amino acids. The CDR3 DNA reads TGTGCCAGCAGCTTCCTAGCGGGAGAGGGCGATACGCAGTATTTT. Amino acid sequence: CASSFLAGEGDTQYF.

This clone was detected only a few times. The genes are TRBV7-8 and TRBJ2-7, with no clear D. V dropped 5 bases and J dropped 3 bases, with 23 bases sitting between them. The CDR3 is made up of 17 amino acids. Germline V gene data show CDR1 as SGHVS and CDR2 as FQNEAQ. CDR3 sequence (DNA): TGTGCCAGCAGCCAAGGAGTCAGACCATTAGCTAACTACGAGCAGTACTTC. Its translation is CASSQGVRPLANYEQYF.

This chain links TRBV28 with TRBJ1-6; D is possibly TRBD1 (6 bases). Germline CDR1 MDHEN, CDR2 SYDVKM. Trimming cost V 5 bases and J 3 bases, with 14 bases left between them. The CDR3 is 16 amino acids. CDR3 nucleotide sequence: TGTGCCAGCAGTGGGGGAGGGGGTGTCTATAATTCACCCCTCCACTTT. This codes for CASSGGGGVYNSPLHF.

The chain is built from TRBV9 and TRBJ2-5; TRBD1 aligns across 9 bases. CDR1 and CDR2 from the germline V gene are SGDLS and YYNGEE. CDR3 length: 16 residues. The junction had 11 bases not matched to a gene; V was cut back by 4 bases and J by 4 bases. The CDR3 here is CASSLRTGVRGETQYF. CDR3 sequence (DNA): TGTGCCAGCAGCCTCCGGACAGGGGTACGGGGAGAGACCCAGTACTTC.

This clone was observed once. DNA of the CDR3: TGTGCCAGTAGTCCCCTATCCGGGACACGCAATCAGCCCCAGCATTTT. Translating gives CASSPLSGTRNQPQHF. This chain links TRBV19 with TRBJ1-5; maybe TRBD1 (6 bases). Trimming took off 5 bases at V and 2 bases at J, with 16 bases between the two ends. Germline assignment: CDR1 LNHDA and CDR2 SQIVND (reference sequence). The CDR3 has 16 residues.

This clone was counted a single time. This chain connects TRBV3-1 (or the pseudogene TRBV3-2) to TRBJ2-7, with D possibly TRBD2 on 5 matching bases. The CDR3 covers 15 residues. Germline V gene lookup returns CDR1 LGHDT and CDR2 YNNKEL (reference sequence). The V end was cut by 1 base, the J end by 6 bases, with 16 bases between. For the CDR3, the DNA is TGTGCCAGCAGCCAAGGCTCTAGTAAGGACTCCGAGCAGTACTTC. It specifies CASSQGSSKDSEQYF.

This clone occurred a few times. The chain uses TRBV7-2 and TRBJ1-2; maybe TRBD1 (6 bases). Germline assignment: CDR1 SGHTA and CDR2 FQGNSA. The CDR3 extends over 13 amino acids. V lost 1 base and J 8 bases, leaving 11 bases between the germline ends. Here the CDR3 DNA reads TGTGCCAGCAGCTTAGACAGGGTCGGGGGCTACACCTTC. Its translation: CASSLDRVGGYTF.

The V gene is TRBV29-1, the J gene TRBJ2-7, with a tentative D call TRBD2 (5 bases). Germline loops: CDR1 SQVTM, CDR2 ANQGSEA. V was trimmed by 3 bases and J by 2 bases, leaving 8 bases between them. CDR3 length: 12 residues. CDR3 sequence reads: CSVESGTYEQYF. The CDR3 DNA reads TGCAGCGTTGAGTCCGGGACCTACGAGCAGTACTTC.

CDR3 in DNA: TGTGCCACCAGCAGCTACCTGGGACAGGGGCGTGATCAGCCCCAGCATTTT. As protein: CATSSYLGQGRDQPQHF. The genes are TRBV15 and TRBJ1-5; 10 bases agree with TRBD1. Germline V gene lookup returns CDR1 LNHNV and CDR2 YYDKDF (reference sequence). The CDR3 loop spans 17 amino acids. V gave up 3 bases and J gave up 5 bases; unmatched junction bases: 10.

In regard to this clone: Other DNA variants within this sample encode the same CDR3. This chain joins TRBV6-6 and TRBJ2-7; weak D call: TRBD2 (5 bases). Between the trimmed V and J ends, which lost 6 bases and 0 bases, there was a span of 12 bases. In germline, CDR1 is MNHNY, CDR2 SVGAGI (reference sequence). The CDR3 totals 14 residues. CDR3 residues: CASRLSGSSYEQYF. The CDR3 nucleotides are TGTGCCAGCAGACTGTCGGGGAGCTCCTACGAGCAGTACTTC.

The V gene is TRBV29-1, the J gene TRBJ2-3; 9 nucleotides line up with TRBD1. This CDR3 comprises 14 residues. J gave up 4 bases and V 5 bases, and 7 bases lay outside the gene matches. Germline CDR1 and CDR2: SQVTM and ANQGSEA. CDR3 sequence (DNA): TGCAGCGTTACAGGGGGCGGGGGTTCAGATACGCAGTATTTT. Its translation is CSVTGGGGSDTQYF.

The genes are TRBV21-1 and TRBJ1-1. TRBV21-1 is termed a pseudogene. CDR3 length: 16 amino acids. The CDR3 sequence is CASHPGGNPANTEAFF. In DNA, the CDR3 is TGTGCCAGCCATCCGGGGGGGAACCCCGCTAACACTGAAGCTTTCTTT.

This chain's CDR3 is CASSLPQRKTYEQYF. The CDR3 DNA is TGTGCCAGCAGTTTACCCCAGCGGAAAACCTACGAGCAGTACTTC. The chain employs TRBV28 and TRBJ2-7, with D possibly matching TRBD2 (5 bases). This CDR3 spans 15 amino acids. CDR1 MDHEN and CDR2 SYDVKM come from the germline V gene. Trimming stripped 2 bases from V and 2 bases from J, with 13 bases between.

The chain uses TRBV19 and TRBJ1-1, with D possibly being TRBD1 (5 bases). Germline V gene lookup returns CDR1 LNHDA and CDR2 SQIVND (reference sequence). The CDR3 consists of 13 residues. V lost 6 bases and J lost 1, with 9 bases in between. The DNA of the CDR3 is TGTGCCAGTAGGCGCGGGGGGAACACTGAAGCTTTCTTT. It specifies CASRRGGNTEAFF.

The chain recombines TRBV7-9 with TRBJ2-3; the match to TRBD2 covers 10 bases. The length of the CDR3 is 19 residues. Trimming cost V 4 bases and J 5 bases; bases outside gene matches: 18. Germline V gives CDR1 SEHNR, CDR2 FQNEAQ (reference sequence). CDR3 sequence reads: CASSSGTSAFAGPRDTQYF. The CDR3 DNA reads TGTGCCAGCAGCTCCGGGACTAGCGCATTTGCGGGGCCACGAGATACGCAGTATTTT.

The chain is built from TRBV5-5 and TRBJ1-6; D ambiguous. This CDR3 has 15 residues. The V gene lost 1 base and the J gene lost 0 bases, with 5 bases spanning the gap. From germline, CDR1 is SGHKS and CDR2 YYEKEE (reference sequence). In nucleotides, the CDR3 is TGTGCCAGCAGCTTGTGGAGCTCCTATAATTCACCCCTCCACTTT. It is translated as CASSLWSSYNSPLHF.

This chain links TRBV28 with TRBJ1-2; D is possibly TRBD1 (5 bases). The CDR3 has 16 amino acids. V lost 6 bases and J 6 bases, leaving 23 bases between the germline ends. CDR1 is MDHEN, CDR2 SYDVKM, per germline. The chain's CDR3 is CASSLRGRPPGDGYTF. The CDR3 nucleotides read TGTGCCAGCAGCCTACGCGGCCGCCCACCGGGGGATGGCTACACCTTC.

J is TRBJ2-4 and V is TRBV6-5, with TRBD1 identical over 10 bases. Trimming took 8 bases from V and 5 from J; bases not matched to a gene: 0. This CDR3 region has 12 residues. Germline V lookup: CDR1 MNHEY, CDR2 SVGAGI. CDR3 DNA: TGTGCCAGCGGACAGGGGGAAAACATTCAGTACTTC. Translation gives CASGQGENIQYF.

J is TRBJ2-1 and V is TRBV7-2; TRBD2 might be the D (6 bases). Germline V CDR1 and CDR2: SGHTA, FQGNSA. The CDR3 is 15 residues long. Trimming shortened V by 2 bases and J by 1 base, and 9 bases separated the two germline ends. The DNA of the CDR3 is TGTGCCAGCAGCTTAAATGCGGGATCCTACAATGAGCAGTTCTTC. Its protein product is CASSLNAGSYNEQFF.

V usage is TRBV18 and J usage is TRBJ1-3, with D unresolved. The germline V gene encodes CDR1 KGHSH and CDR2 LQKENI. Deletions cut 6 bases from V and 4 bases from J, with 7 bases between. This CDR3 has 12 amino acids. The CDR3 bases are TGTGCCAGCTCGCCCCAGGGAAACACCATATATTTT. Its translation: CASSPQGNTIYF. The full variable domain, in which reference TRBV18 and TRBJ1-3 provide the parts outside the CDR3, is NAGVMQNPRHLVRRRGQEARLRCSPMKGHSHVYWYRQLPEEGLKFMVYLQKENIIDESGMPKERFSAEFPKEGPSILRIQQVVRGDSAAYFCASSPQGNTIYFGEGSWLTVV.

The chain has TRBV4-2 and TRBJ1-2; D is ambiguous. From germline, CDR1 is LGHNA and CDR2 YNFKEQ. V lost 1 base to trimming and J lost 4 bases, with 7 bases between them. The CDR3 runs to 13 residues. The CDR3 reads CASSQGARYGYTF. The CDR3 DNA sequence: TGTGCCAGCAGCCAAGGGGCCCGCTATGGCTACACCTTC.